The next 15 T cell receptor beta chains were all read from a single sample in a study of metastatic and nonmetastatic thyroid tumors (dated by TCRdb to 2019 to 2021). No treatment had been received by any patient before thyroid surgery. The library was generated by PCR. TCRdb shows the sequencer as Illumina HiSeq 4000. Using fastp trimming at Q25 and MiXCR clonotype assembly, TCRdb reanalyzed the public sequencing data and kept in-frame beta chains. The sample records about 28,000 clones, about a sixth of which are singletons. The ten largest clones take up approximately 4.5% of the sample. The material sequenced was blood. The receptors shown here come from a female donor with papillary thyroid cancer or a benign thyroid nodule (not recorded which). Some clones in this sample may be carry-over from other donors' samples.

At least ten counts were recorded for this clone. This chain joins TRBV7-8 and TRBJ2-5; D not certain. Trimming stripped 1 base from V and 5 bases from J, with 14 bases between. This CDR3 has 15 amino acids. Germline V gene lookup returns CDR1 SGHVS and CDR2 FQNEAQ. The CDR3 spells CASSLGVGPYETQYF. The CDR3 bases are TGTGCCAGCAGCTTAGGCGTAGGGCCATATGAGACCCAGTACTTC.

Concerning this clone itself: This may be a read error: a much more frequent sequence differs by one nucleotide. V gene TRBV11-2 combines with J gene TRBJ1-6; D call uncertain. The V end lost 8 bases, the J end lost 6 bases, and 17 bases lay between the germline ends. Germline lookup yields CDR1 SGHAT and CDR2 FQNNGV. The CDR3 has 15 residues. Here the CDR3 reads CASGPSWSPNSPLHF. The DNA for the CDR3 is TGTGCCAGCGGCCCGAGCTGGAGCCCTAATTCACCCCTCCACTTT.

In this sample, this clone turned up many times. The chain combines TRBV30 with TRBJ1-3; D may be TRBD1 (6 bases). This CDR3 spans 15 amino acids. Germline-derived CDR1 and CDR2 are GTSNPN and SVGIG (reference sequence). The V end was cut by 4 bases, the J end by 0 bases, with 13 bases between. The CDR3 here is CAWTVGQISGNTIYF. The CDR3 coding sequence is TGTGCCTGGACCGTCGGACAGATCTCTGGAAACACCATATATTTT.

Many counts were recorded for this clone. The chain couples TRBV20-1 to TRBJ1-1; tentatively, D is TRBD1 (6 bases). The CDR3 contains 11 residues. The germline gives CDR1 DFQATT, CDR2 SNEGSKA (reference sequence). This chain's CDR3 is CSGDIFTEAFF. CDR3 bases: TGCAGCGGGGACATCTTCACTGAAGCTTTCTTT.

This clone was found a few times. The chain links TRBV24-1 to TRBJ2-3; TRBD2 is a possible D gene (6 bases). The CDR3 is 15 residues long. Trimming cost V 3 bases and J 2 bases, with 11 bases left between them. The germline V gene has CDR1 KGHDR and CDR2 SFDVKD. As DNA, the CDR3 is TGTGCCACCAGTGATCCGGGGACTGTCACAGATACGCAGTATTTT. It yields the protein CATSDPGTVTDTQYF.

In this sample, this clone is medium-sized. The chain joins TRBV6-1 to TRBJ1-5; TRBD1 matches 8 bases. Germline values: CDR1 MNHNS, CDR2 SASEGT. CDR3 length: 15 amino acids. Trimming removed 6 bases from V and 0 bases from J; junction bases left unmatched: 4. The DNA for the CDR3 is TGTGCCAGCAGAAGACAGGGGAATAGCAATCAGCCCCAGCATTTT. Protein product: CASRRQGNSNQPQHF.

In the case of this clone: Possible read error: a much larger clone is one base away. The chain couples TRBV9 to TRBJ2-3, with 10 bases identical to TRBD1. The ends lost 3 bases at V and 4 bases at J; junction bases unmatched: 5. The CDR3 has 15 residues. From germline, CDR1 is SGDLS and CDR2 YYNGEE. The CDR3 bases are TGTGCCAGCAGCGACCCGACAGGGGGCCCAGATACGCAGTATTTT. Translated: CASSDPTGGPDTQYF.

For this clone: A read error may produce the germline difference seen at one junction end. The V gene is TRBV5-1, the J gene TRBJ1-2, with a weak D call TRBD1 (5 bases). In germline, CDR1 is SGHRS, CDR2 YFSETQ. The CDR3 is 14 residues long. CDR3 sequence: CASSFAGREVGHTF. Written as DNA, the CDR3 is TGCGCCAGCAGCTTCGCAGGGAGGGAGGTTGGCCACACCTTC.

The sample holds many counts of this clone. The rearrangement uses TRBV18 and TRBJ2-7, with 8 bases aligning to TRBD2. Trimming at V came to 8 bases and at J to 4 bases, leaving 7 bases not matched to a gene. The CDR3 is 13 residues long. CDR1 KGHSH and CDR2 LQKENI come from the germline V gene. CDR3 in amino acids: CASHGGAAYEQYF. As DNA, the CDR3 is TGTGCCAGCCACGGGGGGGCTGCATACGAGCAGTACTTC.

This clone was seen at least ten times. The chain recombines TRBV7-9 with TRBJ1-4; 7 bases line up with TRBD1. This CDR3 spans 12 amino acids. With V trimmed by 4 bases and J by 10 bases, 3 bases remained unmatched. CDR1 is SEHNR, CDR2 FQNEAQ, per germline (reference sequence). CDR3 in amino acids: CASSSQGGKLFF. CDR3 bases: TGTGCCAGCAGCTCGCAGGGGGGAAAACTGTTTTTT.

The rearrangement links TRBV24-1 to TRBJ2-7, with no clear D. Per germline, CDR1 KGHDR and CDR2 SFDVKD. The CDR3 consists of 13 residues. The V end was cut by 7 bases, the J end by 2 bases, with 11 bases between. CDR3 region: CATRATGTYEQYF. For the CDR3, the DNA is TGTGCCACCAGAGCGACCGGTACCTACGAGCAGTACTTC.

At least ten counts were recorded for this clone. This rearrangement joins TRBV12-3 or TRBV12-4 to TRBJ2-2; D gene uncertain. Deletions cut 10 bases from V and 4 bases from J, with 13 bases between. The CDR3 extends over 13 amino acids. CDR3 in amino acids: CATRPDITGELFF. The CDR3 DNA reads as TGTGCCACCAGGCCCGATATCACCGGGGAGCTGTTTTTT.

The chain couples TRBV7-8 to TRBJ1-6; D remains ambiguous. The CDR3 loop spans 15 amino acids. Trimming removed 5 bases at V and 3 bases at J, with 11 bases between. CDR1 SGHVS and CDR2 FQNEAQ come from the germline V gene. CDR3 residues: CASSPGCVYNSPLHF. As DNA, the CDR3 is TGTGCCAGCAGCCCGGGATGTGTCTATAATTCACCCCTCCACTTT.

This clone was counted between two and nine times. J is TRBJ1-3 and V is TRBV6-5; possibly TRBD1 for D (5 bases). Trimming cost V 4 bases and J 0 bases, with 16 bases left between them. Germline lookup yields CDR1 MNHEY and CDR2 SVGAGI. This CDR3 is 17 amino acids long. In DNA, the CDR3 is TGTGCCAGCAGTTCAAAGCTCGGACAATTCTCTGGAAACACCATATATTTT. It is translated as CASSSKLGQFSGNTIYF.

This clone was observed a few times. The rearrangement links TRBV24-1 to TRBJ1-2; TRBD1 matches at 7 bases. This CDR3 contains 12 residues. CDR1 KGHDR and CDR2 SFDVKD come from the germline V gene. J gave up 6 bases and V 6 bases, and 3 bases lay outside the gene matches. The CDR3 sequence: CATSNRGDGYTF. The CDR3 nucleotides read TGTGCCACCAGTAACAGGGGTGATGGCTACACCTTC.